Listed below are T cell receptor beta chains from one sample, sequenced in a study of T cell changes during pregnancy in multiple sclerosis. Assay: immunoSEQ multiplex PCR; the TCRdb copy retains only in-frame clones and omits some. The data hold some 93,000 clones, with 91% observed a single time. The material sequenced was peripheral blood, taken after pregnancy. The receptors shown here come from a female donor in good health, enrolled as a control in a pregnancy study. CDR3s include the opening cysteine and the closing phenylalanine or tryptophan. Where a row states a size, it is once, few, many or the class of an expanded clone; other rows omit it.

v_gene,abundance,j_gene,CDR3aa
TRBV27,-,TRBJ2-7,CASSSGQGRYEQYF
TRBV11-3,-,TRBJ1-5,CASSLGAGLVQPQHF
TRBV7-2,once,TRBJ1-2,CASSFRRVEYGYTF
TRBV6-1,-,TRBJ1-3,CASSDIRRGTSSGNTIYF
TRBV9,-,TRBJ1-3,CASSVRTGAGNTIYF
TRBV6-6,-,TRBJ2-3,CASMGGAGTDTQYF
TRBV7-2,-,TRBJ1-5,CASSLDGIQPQHF
TRBV5-5,-,TRBJ1-5,CASSLQVGGNQPQHF
TRBV4-1,-,TRBJ2-7,CASSQHVTGTYEQYF
TRBV19,-,TRBJ1-2,CASTLLNTNYGYTF
TRBV7-2,-,TRBJ2-1,CASSPPWTSGRGGFF
TRBV28,-,TRBJ2-1,CASSFLVKHDNEQFF
TRBV5-5,-,TRBJ2-1,CASSLGRGDNEQFF
TRBV10-2,-,TRBJ2-7,CASNLLGFSQSTLRAEARGEQYF